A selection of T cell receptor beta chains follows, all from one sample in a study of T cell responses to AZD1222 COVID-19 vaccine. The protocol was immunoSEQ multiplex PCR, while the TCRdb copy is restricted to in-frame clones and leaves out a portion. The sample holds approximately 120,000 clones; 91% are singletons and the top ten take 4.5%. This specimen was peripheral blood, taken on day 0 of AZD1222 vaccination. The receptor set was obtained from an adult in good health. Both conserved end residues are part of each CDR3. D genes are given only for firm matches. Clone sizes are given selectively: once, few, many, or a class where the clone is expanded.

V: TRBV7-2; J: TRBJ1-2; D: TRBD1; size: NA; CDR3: CASSTSGQGAVYGYTF; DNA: TGTGCCAGCAGCACTTCCGGACAGGGGGCCGTTTATGGCTACACCTTC
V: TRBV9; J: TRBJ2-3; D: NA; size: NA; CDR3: CASSVDRGATDTQYF; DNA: TGTGCCAGCAGCGTAGATCGGGGGGCGACAGATACGCAGTATTTT
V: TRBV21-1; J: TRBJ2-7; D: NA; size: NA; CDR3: CASTIGSREQYF; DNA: TGTGCCAGCACCATCGGTTCGAGGGAGCAGTACTTC
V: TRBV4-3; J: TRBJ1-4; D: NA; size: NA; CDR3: CASSQGHNSLEKLFF; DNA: TGCGCCAGCAGCCAAGGTCACAACTCTTTGGAAAAACTGTTTTTT
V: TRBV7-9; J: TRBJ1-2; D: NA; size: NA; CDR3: CASSEEGGPLYYGYTF; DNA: TGTGCCAGCAGCGAAGAGGGCGGGCCCCTTTACTATGGCTACACCTTC
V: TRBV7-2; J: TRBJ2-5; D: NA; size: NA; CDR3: CASTIRGGGREPQYF; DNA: TGTGCCAGCACAATCCGGGGAGGGGGAAGAGAACCCCAGTACTTC
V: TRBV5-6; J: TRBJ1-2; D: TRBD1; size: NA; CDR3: CASSQTGLWGYTF; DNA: TGTGCCAGCAGCCAGACAGGGTTGTGGGGCTACACCTTC
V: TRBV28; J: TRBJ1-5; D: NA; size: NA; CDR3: CASSPPGGWSNQPQHF; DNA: TGTGCCAGCAGTCCCCCCGGGGGTTGGAGCAATCAGCCCCAGCATTTT
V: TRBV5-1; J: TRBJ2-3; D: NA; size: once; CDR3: CASSLVGGFTDTQYF; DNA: TGCGCCAGCAGCTTGGTTGGGGGATTCACAGATACGCAGTATTTT
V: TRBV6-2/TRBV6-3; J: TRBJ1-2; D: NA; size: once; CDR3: CASSYSYGYTF; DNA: TGTGCCAGCAGTTACTCGTATGGCTACACCTTC
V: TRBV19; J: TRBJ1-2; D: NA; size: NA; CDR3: CASSIRPGTVRNGYTF; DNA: TGTGCCAGTAGTATTAGGCCTGGGACTGTAAGAAATGGCTACACCTTC